Listed below are T cell receptor beta chains from one sample, sequenced in a study of cytomegalovirus exposure and HLA in healthy donors. The table came from immunoSEQ multiplex PCR; TCRdb's copy has only in-frame clones and leaves some out. The table lists some 44,000 clones, about nine tenths of them singletons. The sequenced material came from PBMCs. Every receptor here comes from a middle-aged woman in good health and CMV-seropositive. Each CDR3 is given with its conserved first and last residue. A D gene is named only where the DNA matches it firmly. Expanded clones are given a class, and other clones once, few, many or no size at all.

size: .
V: TRBV9
J: TRBJ2-5
D: TRBD2
CDR3: CASSVGLAQETQYF
DNA: TGTGCCAGCAGCGTAGGACTAGCGCAAGAGACCCAGTACTTC

size: few
V: TRBV2
J: TRBJ1-5
D: .
CDR3: CASSATGLSNQPQHF
DNA: TGTGCCAGCAGTGCCACAGGGTTAAGCAATCAGCCCCAGCATTTT

size: .
V: TRBV7-2
J: TRBJ2-7
D: TRBD1
CDR3: CASSLTGFYEQYF
DNA: TGTGCCAGCAGCCTGACAGGGTTCTACGAGCAGTACTTC

size: .
V: TRBV2
J: TRBJ2-1
D: .
CDR3: CASSGLLSGEQFF
DNA: TGTGCCAGCAGTGGTCTCCTAAGCGGTGAGCAGTTCTTC

size: .
V: TRBV14
J: TRBJ2-1
D: .
CDR3: CASSQERYYNEQFF
DNA: TGTGCCAGCAGCCAAGAGAGGTACTACAATGAGCAGTTCTTC

size: once
V: TRBV28
J: TRBJ1-2
D: TRBD1
CDR3: CASSLWGTGGVGYTF
DNA: TGTGCCAGCAGTTTATGGGGGACAGGGGGCGTAGGCTACACCTTC

size: .
V: TRBV5-1
J: TRBJ2-5
D: TRBD2
CDR3: CASTMGGEKETQYF
DNA: TGCGCCAGCACCATGGGAGGGGAGAAAGAGACCCAGTACTTC

size: once
V: TRBV7-2
J: TRBJ2-4
D: .
CDR3: CASSLNSVTKNIQYF
DNA: TGTGCCAGCAGCTTAAATAGCGTGACCAAAAACATTCAGTACTTC

size: .
V: TRBV28
J: TRBJ1-2
D: .
CDR3: CASRSTSKGYYGYTF
DNA: TGTGCCAGCAGGTCGACTAGTAAAGGTTACTATGGCTACACCTTC

size: .
V: TRBV10-1
J: TRBJ2-2
D: .
CDR3: CASSEEARELFF
DNA: TGCGCCAGCAGTGAGGAGGCCCGGGAGCTGTTTTTT

size: once
V: TRBV14
J: TRBJ1-2
D: TRBD1
CDR3: CASSHYVWTGLNYGYTF
DNA: TGTGCCAGCAGCCACTACGTATGGACAGGGCTTAACTATGGCTACACCTTC

size: .
V: TRBV28
J: TRBJ2-5
D: TRBD1
CDR3: CASHQTGGGKTQYF
DNA: TGTGCCAGCCACCAAACAGGGGGCGGGAAGACCCAGTACTTC

size: .
V: TRBV10-3
J: TRBJ2-3
D: .
CDR3: CAITSGTDTQYF
DNA: TGTGCCATCACTAGCGGCACAGATACGCAGTATTTT

size: .
V: TRBV18
J: TRBJ1-2
D: .
CDR3: CASSEVDEAFTF
DNA: TGTGCCAGCTCTGAAGTAGACGAGGCCTTCACCTTC

size: .
V: TRBV30
J: TRBJ2-3
D: TRBD1
CDR3: CAWSRGTGTQYF
DNA: TGTGCCTGGAGTAGGGGGACAGGGACGCAGTATTTT

size: .
V: TRBV7-2
J: TRBJ2-7
D: .
CDR3: CASSLTGLVNYEQYF
DNA: TGTGCCAGCAGCCTAACCGGACTTGTAAACTACGAGCAGTACTTC